Following are 3 T cell receptor beta chains from one sample sequenced in a study of T cells after yellow fever vaccination. TCRdb redid the calling of the 5' RACE reads with MiXCR, one entry per CDR3 protein. The table has 300,000 to 450,000 distinct CDR3 sequences, about 7.8% seen once. Specimen: PBMCs, collected more than 35 days after the first yellow fever vaccination. The receptors stem from a man younger than 30 who received the YFV17D yellow fever vaccine.

The chain couples TRBV3-1 to TRBJ1-1; no clear D. CDR1 and CDR2 (germline): LGHDT, YNNKEL (reference sequence). V shed 1 base and J shed 8 bases, with 11 bases lying between them. The CDR3 extends over 13 amino acids. The CDR3 protein is CASSQVEQLEAFF. The CDR3, as DNA: TGTGCCAGCAGCCAAGTGGAGCAGCTGGAAGCTTTCTTT.

This clonotype was picked up many times. The chain combines TRBV11-1 with TRBJ1-5; the match to TRBD1 covers 8 bases. The CDR3 contains 18 residues. Per the germline V gene, CDR1 is SGHAT and CDR2 is FQDESV (reference sequence). The junction had 12 bases not matched to a gene; V was cut back by 4 bases and J by 1 base. CDR3 residues: CASSSVPRGQRSNQPQHF. In DNA form, the CDR3 reads TGTGCCAGCAGCTCTGTCCCCAGGGGGCAACGGAGCAATCAGCCCCAGCATTTT.

This clonotype was found a few times. The chain has TRBV12-3 or TRBV12-4 and TRBJ2-7, with D hard to call. This CDR3 comprises 14 residues. Trimming left V 5 bases short and J 1 base short, with 12 bases between. CDR3 bases: TGTGCCAGCAGTGACAAACCCAGATCCTACGAGCAGTACTTC. Protein product: CASSDKPRSYEQYF.